This T cell receptor beta chain was sequenced during a study of radiotherapy plus CTLA-4 blockade in lung cancer. Overall study context: Among patients, roughly 17% showed objective responses, and approximately 31% had disease control.

Here immunoSEQ multiplex PCR was the method, and the copy in TCRdb shows in-frame clones only, minus some. The data hold 90,000 to 95,000 clones, with roughly 85% observed a single time. V lost 3 bases and J lost 1; bases outside the gene matches: 0. Germline assignment: CDR1 SGHAT and CDR2 FQNNGV. This CDR3 is 15 amino acids long. Study-level points and caveats: Radiotherapy plus ipilimumab was followed by expansion in blood of tumor-derived TCR clones.

A note on this clone: Its antigen is as yet unknown.

Chemo-refractory metastatic non-small-cell lung cancer patients received focal radiation with ipilimumab CTLA-4 blockade. The sequencing used peripheral blood, collected from a patient treated with radiotherapy plus ipilimumab. The TCR comes from a human donor with non-small cell lung cancer who had stable disease on radiotherapy plus ipilimumab. The V call is TRBV11-2, the J call TRBJ2-2; 9 nucleotides line up with TRBD2. CDR3 sequence reads: CASSFSGRNTGELFF. Written as DNA, the CDR3 is TGTGCCAGCAGCTTTAGCGGGAGGAACACCGGGGAGCTGTTTTTT.